This entry lists 19 T cell receptor beta chains sequenced from one sample in a study of blood T cells in healthy people across ages. Then a second PCR, running roughly 7 to 11 cycles, was carried out with a sample-barcoded 5' primer and a J-beta primer mix. TCRdb reprocessed the 5' RACE reads via MiXCR and lists one record per CDR3 protein. The sample includes 850,000 to 1,300,000 distinct CDR3 sequences, around 43% of them seen just once. Sequenced material: blood. The receptor source for this set is a woman aged 60-75 years in good health.

J is TRBJ2-5 and V is TRBV6-2 or TRBV6-3, with D possibly being TRBD1 or TRBD2 (6 bases each). V was shortened by 6 bases and J by 2 bases, with 22 bases between the two germline ends. The CDR3 spans 17 residues. CDR1 and CDR2 (germline): MNHEY, SVGEGT. This CDR3 is CASSIQGRLARQETQYF. The DNA for the CDR3 is TGTGCCAGCAGCATACAGGGTCGGCTAGCGAGACAAGAGACCCAGTACTTC.

This chain connects TRBV3-1 to TRBJ2-3; D remains ambiguous. The CDR3 is 16 residues long. Per the germline V gene, CDR1 is LGHDT and CDR2 is YNNKEL (reference sequence). V dropped 4 bases and J dropped 6 bases, with 20 bases sitting between them. The CDR3 DNA reads TGTGCCAGCAGCCGAACACCGGCTCTCGAATGGGATACGCAGTATTTT. The encoded protein is CASSRTPALEWDTQYF.

The chain carries TRBV3-1 and TRBJ2-3; 11 bases agree with TRBD1. The V gene's germline CDR1 is LGHDT and CDR2 YNNKEL (reference sequence). V dropped 5 bases and J dropped 3; count of bases not matched to a gene: 10. This CDR3 is 17 amino acids long. CDR3 protein: CASSIHPGQGGTDTQYF. CDR3 bases: TGTGCCAGCAGCATACATCCGGGACAGGGGGGGACAGATACGCAGTATTTT.

This chain joins TRBV3-1 and TRBJ2-7; perhaps TRBD1 as D (5 bases). V lost 6 bases and J 0 bases, leaving 15 bases between the germline ends. The CDR3 has 15 residues. From germline, CDR1 is LGHDT and CDR2 YNNKEL (reference sequence). In nucleotides, the CDR3 is TGTGCCAGCAGGCAGGGTAACCGGCTCTCCTACGAGCAGTACTTC. The encoded protein is CASRQGNRLSYEQYF.

This chain joins TRBV21-1 and TRBJ2-3; the table gives TRBD1 as D, unverified against the DNA. TRBV21-1 is shown as a pseudogene. This CDR3 contains 18 residues. The CDR3 region is CASSKNRDRGSSTDTQYF. For the CDR3, the DNA is TGTGCCAGCAGCAAAAACCGGGACAGGGGTTCTAGCACAGATACGCAGTATTTT.

This clonotype was observed many times. This rearrangement joins TRBV6-1 to TRBJ1-4; the D is unclear. This CDR3 contains 15 residues. Germline CDR1 is MNHNS and CDR2 is SASEGT. V gave up 6 bases and J gave up 0 bases, with 11 bases separating them. CDR3 bases: TGTGCCAGCAGCCCCGGGCCTGCAACTAATGAAAAACTGTTTTTT. This translates into CASSPGPATNEKLFF.

The CDR3 DNA reads as TGTGCCAGCAGCTCACTGACAGGGCTAGAGCAGTACTTC. This gives the protein CASSSLTGLEQYF. This chain connects TRBV11-2 to TRBJ2-7, with 7 bases fitting TRBD1. J lost 7 bases, V lost 4 bases, and 7 bases had no gene match. CDR1 SGHAT and CDR2 FQNNGV come from the germline V gene. The CDR3 sequence is 13 residues long.

This clonotype occurred a few times. The chain links TRBV20-1 to TRBJ1-1; D gene ambiguous. V was clipped by 8 bases and J by 3 bases, with 16 bases between them. The CDR3 has 13 amino acids. CDR1 is DFQATT and CDR2 is SNEGSKA in the germline V gene (reference sequence). CDR3 loop: CSPRLRGDTEAFF. As DNA, the CDR3 is TGCAGTCCCCGGCTGCGGGGAGACACTGAAGCTTTCTTT.

This clonotype occurred a few times. The gene calls are TRBV18 and TRBJ2-3; D possibly corresponds to TRBD1 (5 bases). The V end lost 0 bases, the J end lost 3 bases, and 10 bases lay between the germline ends. Germline CDR1 and CDR2: KGHSH and LQKENI. The length of the CDR3 is 15 residues. The CDR3: CASSPPAGRTDTQYF. The CDR3 DNA follows: TGTGCCAGCTCACCACCGGCAGGGCGGACAGATACGCAGTATTTT.

This clonotype was counted only a few times. V gene TRBV10-3 combines with J gene TRBJ2-3; no definite D call. V lost 10 bases and J lost 1, with 15 bases in between. Germline assignment: CDR1 ENHRY and CDR2 SYGVKD. The CDR3 is 14 residues long. The CDR3 reads CATSDSRGTDTQYF. The CDR3 nucleotides read TGTGCCACTTCCGATAGTCGGGGCACAGATACGCAGTATTTT.

Comment on this clonotype: A much more abundant neighbour one base away suggests this may be a read error. As DNA, the CDR3 is TGTGCCATCAGTGTTAATCAAGAGACCCAGTTCTTC. Protein: CAISVNQETQFF. This chain links TRBV10-3 with TRBJ2-1; no firm D call. Germline CDR1 and CDR2: ENHRY and SYGVKD. There are 12 residues in the CDR3. The germline V and J ends were trimmed by 4 bases and 13 bases, with 14 bases remaining between them.

The rearrangement uses TRBV6-5 and TRBJ2-1; 8 nucleotides match TRBD1. Germline lookup yields CDR1 MNHEY and CDR2 SVGAGI. After removal of 5 bases from V and 13 bases from J, the junction contained 7 bases not matched to a gene. CDR3 length equals 12 residues. This CDR3 is CASSNSDRGQFF. CDR3 sequence (DNA): TGTGCCAGCAGTAACAGTGACAGGGGACAGTTCTTC.

The sample holds a few counts of this clonotype. V usage is TRBV19 and J usage is TRBJ2-4; TRBD1 matches at 9 bases. CDR3 size: 18 residues. CDR1 and CDR2 (germline): LNHDA, SQIVND (reference sequence). With V trimmed by 4 bases and J by 0 bases, 10 bases remained unmatched. The CDR3: CASSTGQGFPRAKNIQYF. CDR3 in DNA: TGTGCCAGTAGTACGGGACAGGGTTTTCCCCGAGCCAAAAACATTCAGTACTTC.

This clonotype was counted only a few times. CDR3 sequence (DNA): TGTGCCAGCAGTGAGTCCGGGGCGGACGAGCAGTACTTC. It specifies CASSESGADEQYF. This chain uses TRBV6-1 with TRBJ2-7; either TRBD1 or TRBD2 may supply D (5 bases each). The germline V and J ends were trimmed by 3 bases and 5 bases, with 11 bases remaining between them. CDR1 is MNHNS and CDR2 is SASEGT in the germline V gene. The CDR3 loop spans 13 amino acids.

The chain links TRBV5-6 to TRBJ2-5; 14 bases align to TRBD2. Trimming removed 4 bases from V and 11 bases from J; junction bases left unmatched: 7. The V gene's germline CDR1 is SGHDT and CDR2 YYEEEE. The CDR3 length is 14 residues. CDR3 coding DNA: TGTGCCAGCAGCACGGGACTAGCGGGAGAAGGGCAGTACTTC. Translating it yields CASSTGLAGEGQYF.

This chain links TRBV25-1 with TRBJ2-3; a weak D match, TRBD1 (6 bases). Per the germline V gene, CDR1 is MGHDK and CDR2 is SYGVNS. The CDR3 totals 14 residues. Trimming stripped 1 base from V and 3 bases from J, with 8 bases between. The CDR3 DNA sequence: TGTGCCAGCAGTGAATCAACAGGGACAGATACGCAGTATTTT. Translated: CASSESTGTDTQYF.

The V and J genes are TRBV18 and TRBJ2-6, with TRBD1 matching 7 bases. The junction had 7 bases not matched to a gene; V was cut back by 0 bases and J by 2 bases. The CDR3 is made up of 18 amino acids. Germline CDR1 and CDR2: KGHSH and LQKENI. CDR3 sequence (DNA): TGTGCCAGCTCACCACCGAACAGGGGATTTGCTGGGGCCAACGTCCTGACTTTC. Amino acid sequence: CASSPPNRGFAGANVLTF.

Note on this clonotype: A much larger clone differs by one base, so this may be a read error. The V and J genes are TRBV4-1 and TRBJ2-1; maybe TRBD1 (6 bases). There are 13 residues in the CDR3. Germline V gives CDR1 MGHRA, CDR2 YSYEKL. In DNA form, the CDR3 reads TGCGCCAGCAGCCAAGATAGGGGGAATGAGCGGTTCTTC. Encoded protein: CASSQDRGNERFF.

The V call is TRBV20-1, the J call TRBJ2-4, with D possibly being TRBD1 or TRBD2 (5 bases each). V lost 5 bases and J 1 base, leaving 18 bases between the germline ends. The CDR3 length is 16 residues. The germline V gene encodes CDR1 DFQATT and CDR2 SNEGSKA (reference sequence). CDR3 DNA sequence: TGCAGTGCTGCCCGGGTGGGGGAGACGGCCAAAAACATTCAGTACTTC. The encoded protein is CSAARVGETAKNIQYF.